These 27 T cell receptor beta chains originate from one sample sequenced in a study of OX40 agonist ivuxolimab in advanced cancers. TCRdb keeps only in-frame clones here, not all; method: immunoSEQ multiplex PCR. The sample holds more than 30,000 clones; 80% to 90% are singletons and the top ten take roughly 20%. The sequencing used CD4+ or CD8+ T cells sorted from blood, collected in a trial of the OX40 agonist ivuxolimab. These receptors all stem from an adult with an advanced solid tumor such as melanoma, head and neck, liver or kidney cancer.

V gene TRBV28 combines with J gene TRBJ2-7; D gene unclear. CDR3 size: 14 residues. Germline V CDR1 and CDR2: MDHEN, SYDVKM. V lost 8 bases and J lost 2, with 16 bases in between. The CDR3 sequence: CASRPMTFTYEQYF. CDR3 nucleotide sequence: TGTGCCAGCCGACCGATGACTTTTACCTACGAGCAGTACTTC.

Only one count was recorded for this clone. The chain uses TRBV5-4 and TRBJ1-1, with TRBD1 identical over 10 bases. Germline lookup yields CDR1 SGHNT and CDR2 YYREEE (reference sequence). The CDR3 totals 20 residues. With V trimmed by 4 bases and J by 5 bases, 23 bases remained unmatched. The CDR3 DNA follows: TGTGCCAGCAGCCATGATGGGGTGACAGGGGGCGCTATATCTAATACTGAAGCTTTCTTT. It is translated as CASSHDGVTGGAISNTEAFF.

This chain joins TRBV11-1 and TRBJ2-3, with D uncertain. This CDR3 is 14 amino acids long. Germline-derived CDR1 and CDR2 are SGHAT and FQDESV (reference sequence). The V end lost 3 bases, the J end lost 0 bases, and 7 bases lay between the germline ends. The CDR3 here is CASSFDSSTDTQYF. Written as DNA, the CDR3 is TGTGCCAGCAGCTTCGACTCTAGCACAGATACGCAGTATTTT.

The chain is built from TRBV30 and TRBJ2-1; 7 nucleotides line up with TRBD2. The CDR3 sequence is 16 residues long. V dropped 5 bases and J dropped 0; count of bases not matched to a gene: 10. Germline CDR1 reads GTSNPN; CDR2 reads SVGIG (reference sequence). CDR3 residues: CAWLPSGGSSYNEQFF. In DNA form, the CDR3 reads TGTGCCTGGCTGCCTAGCGGAGGTAGCTCCTACAATGAGCAGTTCTTC. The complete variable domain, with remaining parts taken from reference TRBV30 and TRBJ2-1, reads SQTIHQWPATLVQPVGSPLSLECTVEGTSNPNLYWYRQAAGRGLQLLFYSVGIGQISSEVPQNLSASRPQDRQFILSSKKLLLSDSGFYLCAWLPSGGSSYNEQFFGPGTRLTVL.

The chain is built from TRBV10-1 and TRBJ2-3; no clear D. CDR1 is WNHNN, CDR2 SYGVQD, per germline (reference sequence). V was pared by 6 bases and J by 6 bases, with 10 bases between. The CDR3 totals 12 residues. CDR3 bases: TGCGCCAGCAGAGGACCTACGGATACGCAGTATTTT. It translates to CASRGPTDTQYF.

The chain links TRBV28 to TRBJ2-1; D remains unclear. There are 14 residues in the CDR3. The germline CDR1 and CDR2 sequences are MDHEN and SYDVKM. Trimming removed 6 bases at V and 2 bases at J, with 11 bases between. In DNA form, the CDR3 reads TGTGCCAGCAGGCCGACACAAACCTACAATGAGCAGTTCTTC. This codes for CASRPTQTYNEQFF. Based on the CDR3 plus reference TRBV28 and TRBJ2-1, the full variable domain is DVKVTQSSRYLVKRTGEKVFLECVQDMDHENMFWYRQDPGLGLRLIYFSYDVKMKEKGDIPEGYSVSREKKERFSLILESASTNQTSMYLCASRPTQTYNEQFFGPGTRLTVL.

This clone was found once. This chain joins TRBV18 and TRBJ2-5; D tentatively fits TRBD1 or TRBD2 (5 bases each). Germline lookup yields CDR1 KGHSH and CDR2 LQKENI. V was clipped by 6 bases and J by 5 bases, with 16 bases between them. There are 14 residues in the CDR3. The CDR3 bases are TGTGCCAGCTCCTATGGGACGGACTCCGAGACCCAGTACTTC. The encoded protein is CASSYGTDSETQYF.

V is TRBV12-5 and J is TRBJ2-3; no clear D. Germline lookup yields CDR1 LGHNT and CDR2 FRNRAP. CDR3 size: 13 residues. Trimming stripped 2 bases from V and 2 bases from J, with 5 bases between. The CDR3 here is CASGLLHTDTQYF. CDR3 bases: TGTGCTAGTGGTTTGCTCCACACAGATACGCAGTATTTT.

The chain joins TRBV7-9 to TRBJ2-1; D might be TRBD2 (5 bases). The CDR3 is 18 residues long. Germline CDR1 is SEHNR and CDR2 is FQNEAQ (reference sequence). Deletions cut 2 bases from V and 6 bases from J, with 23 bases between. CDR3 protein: CASSLISYQRTSGNEQFF. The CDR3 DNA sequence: TGTGCCAGCAGCTTAATTAGTTATCAGCGGACCTCTGGCAATGAGCAGTTCTTC.

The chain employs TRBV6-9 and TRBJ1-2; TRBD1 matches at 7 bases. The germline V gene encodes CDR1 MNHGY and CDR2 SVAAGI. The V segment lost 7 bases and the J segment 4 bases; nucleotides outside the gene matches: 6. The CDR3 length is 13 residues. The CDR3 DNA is TGTGCCAGCAAGGCAGGGGGATCCTATGGCTACACCTTC. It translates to CASKAGGSYGYTF.

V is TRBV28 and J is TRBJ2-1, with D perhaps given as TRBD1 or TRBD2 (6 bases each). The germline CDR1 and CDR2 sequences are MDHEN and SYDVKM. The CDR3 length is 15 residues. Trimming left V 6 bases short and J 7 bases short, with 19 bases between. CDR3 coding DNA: TGTGCCAGCAGCGATACAGGGAGGAGGAGGAATGAGCAGTTCTTC. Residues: CASSDTGRRRNEQFF.

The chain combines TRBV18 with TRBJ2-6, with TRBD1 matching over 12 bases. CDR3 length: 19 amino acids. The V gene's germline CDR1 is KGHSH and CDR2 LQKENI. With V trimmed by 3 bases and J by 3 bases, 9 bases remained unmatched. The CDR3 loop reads CASSPGTGGFGFGANVLTF. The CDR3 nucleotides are TGTGCCAGCTCACCCGGGACAGGGGGCTTCGGCTTTGGGGCCAACGTCCTGACTTTC.

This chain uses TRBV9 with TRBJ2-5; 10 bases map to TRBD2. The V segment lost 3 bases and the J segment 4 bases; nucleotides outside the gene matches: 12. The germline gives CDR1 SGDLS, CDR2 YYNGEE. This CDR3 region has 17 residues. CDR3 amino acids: CASSGDRAGGLRETQYF. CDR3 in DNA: TGTGCCAGCAGCGGGGATCGAGCGGGAGGGCTAAGAGAGACCCAGTACTTC.

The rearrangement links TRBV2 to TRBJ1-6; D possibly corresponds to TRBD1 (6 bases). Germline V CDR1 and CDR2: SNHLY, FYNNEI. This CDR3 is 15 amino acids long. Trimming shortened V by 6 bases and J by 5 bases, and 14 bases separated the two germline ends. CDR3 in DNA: TGTGCCAGCAGCCCTCAGGGGTCTGATAATTCACCCCTCCACTTT. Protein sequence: CASSPQGSDNSPLHF.

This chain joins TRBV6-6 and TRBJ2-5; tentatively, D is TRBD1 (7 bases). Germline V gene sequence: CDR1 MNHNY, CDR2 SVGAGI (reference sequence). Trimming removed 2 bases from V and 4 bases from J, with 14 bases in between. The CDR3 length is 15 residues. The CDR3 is CASSYHRGGGETQYF. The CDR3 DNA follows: TGTGCCAGCAGTTACCACAGGGGAGGTGGAGAGACCCAGTACTTC.

The CDR3 nucleotides are TGTGCCAGAGGTGGGTCTGGGGCCAACGTCCTGACTTTC. Translated: CARGGSGANVLTF. This chain connects TRBV28 to TRBJ2-6; D remains unclear. The CDR3 is 13 residues long. Germline V CDR1 and CDR2: MDHEN, SYDVKM. Trimming stripped 9 bases from V and 1 base from J, with 7 bases between.

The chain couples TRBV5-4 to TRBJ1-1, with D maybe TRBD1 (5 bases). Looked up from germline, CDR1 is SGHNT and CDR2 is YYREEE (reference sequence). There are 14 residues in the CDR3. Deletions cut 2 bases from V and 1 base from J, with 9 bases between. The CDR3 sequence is CASSFSGGNTEAFF. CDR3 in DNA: TGTGCCAGCAGCTTCTCGGGGGGGAACACTGAAGCTTTCTTT. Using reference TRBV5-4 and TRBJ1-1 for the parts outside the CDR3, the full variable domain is ETGVTQSPTHLIKTRGQQVTLRCSSQSGHNTVSWYQQALGQGPQFIFQYYREEENGRGNFPPRFSGLQFPNYSSELNVNALELDDSALYLCASSFSGGNTEAFFGQGTRLTVV.

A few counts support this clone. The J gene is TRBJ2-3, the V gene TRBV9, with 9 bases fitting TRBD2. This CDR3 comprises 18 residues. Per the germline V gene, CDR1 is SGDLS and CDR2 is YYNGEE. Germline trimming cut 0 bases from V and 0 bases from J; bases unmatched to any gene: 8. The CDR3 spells CASSVAVWSGGSTDTQYF. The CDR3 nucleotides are TGTGCCAGCAGCGTAGCCGTTTGGAGCGGGGGGAGCACAGATACGCAGTATTTT.

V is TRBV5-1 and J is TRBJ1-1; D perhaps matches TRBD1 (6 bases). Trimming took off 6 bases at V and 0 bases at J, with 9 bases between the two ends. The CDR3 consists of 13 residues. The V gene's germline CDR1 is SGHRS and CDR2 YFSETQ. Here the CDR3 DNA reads TGCGCCAGCACTACAGGGCTGAACACTGAAGCTTTCTTT. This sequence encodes CASTTGLNTEAFF. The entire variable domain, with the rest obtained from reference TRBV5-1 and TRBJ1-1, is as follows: KAGVTQTPRYLIKTRGQQVTLSCSPISGHRSVSWYQQTPGQGLQFLFEYFSETQRNKGNFPGRFSGRQFSNSRSEMNVSTLELGDSALYLCASTTGLNTEAFFGQGTRLTVV.

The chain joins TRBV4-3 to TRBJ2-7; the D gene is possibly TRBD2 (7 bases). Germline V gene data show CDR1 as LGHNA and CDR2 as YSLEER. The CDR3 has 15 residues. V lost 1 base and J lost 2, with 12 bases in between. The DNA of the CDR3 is TGCGCCAGCAGCCAAGGGAGGGGGGGGGCCTACGAGCAGTACTTC. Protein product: CASSQGRGGAYEQYF.

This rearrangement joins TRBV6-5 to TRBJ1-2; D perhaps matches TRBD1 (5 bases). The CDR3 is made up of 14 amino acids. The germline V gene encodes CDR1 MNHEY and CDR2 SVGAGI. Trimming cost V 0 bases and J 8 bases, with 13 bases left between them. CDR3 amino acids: CASSYSQGTDGYTF. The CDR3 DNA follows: TGTGCCAGCAGTTACTCGCAGGGAACCGACGGCTACACCTTC.

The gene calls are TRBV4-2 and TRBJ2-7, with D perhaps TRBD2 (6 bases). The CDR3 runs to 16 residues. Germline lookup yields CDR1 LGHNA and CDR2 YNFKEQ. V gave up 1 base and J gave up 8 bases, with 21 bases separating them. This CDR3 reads CASSQGGDSGRGKQYF. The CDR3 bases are TGTGCCAGCAGCCAAGGTGGGGATAGCGGCCGGGGAAAGCAGTACTTC.

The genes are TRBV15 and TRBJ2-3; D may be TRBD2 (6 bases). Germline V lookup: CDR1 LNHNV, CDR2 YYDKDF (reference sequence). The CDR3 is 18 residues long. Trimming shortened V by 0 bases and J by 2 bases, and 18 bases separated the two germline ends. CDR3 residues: CATSRDIRGGGYTDTQYF. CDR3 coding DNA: TGTGCCACCAGCAGAGATATAAGGGGAGGCGGCTACACAGATACGCAGTATTTT. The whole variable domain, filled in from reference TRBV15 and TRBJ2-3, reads DAMVIQNPRYQVTQFGKPVTLSCSQTLNHNVMYWYQQKSSQAPKLLFHYYDKDFNNEADTPDNFQSRRPNTSFCFLDIRSPGLGDTAMYLCATSRDIRGGGYTDTQYFGPGTRLTVL.

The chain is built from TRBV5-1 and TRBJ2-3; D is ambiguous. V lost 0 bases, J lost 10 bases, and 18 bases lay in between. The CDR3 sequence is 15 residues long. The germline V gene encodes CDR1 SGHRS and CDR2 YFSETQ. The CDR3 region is CASSLASFASLSQYF. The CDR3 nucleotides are TGCGCCAGCAGCTTGGCCTCATTCGCCAGTCTCTCGCAGTATTTT.

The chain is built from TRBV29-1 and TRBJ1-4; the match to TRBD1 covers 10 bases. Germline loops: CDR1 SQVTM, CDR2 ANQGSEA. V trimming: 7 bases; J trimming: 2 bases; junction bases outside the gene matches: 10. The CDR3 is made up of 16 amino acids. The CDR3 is CSGHRDRGGTNEKLFF. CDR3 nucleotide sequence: TGCAGCGGCCATCGGGACAGGGGAGGGACTAATGAAAAACTGTTTTTT.

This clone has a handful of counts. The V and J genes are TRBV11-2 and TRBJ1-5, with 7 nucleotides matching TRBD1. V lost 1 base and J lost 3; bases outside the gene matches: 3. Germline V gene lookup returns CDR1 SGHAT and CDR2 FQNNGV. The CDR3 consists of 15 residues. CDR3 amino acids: CASSLGGQINQPQHF. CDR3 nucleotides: TGTGCCAGCAGCTTAGGGGGACAGATCAATCAGCCCCAGCATTTT. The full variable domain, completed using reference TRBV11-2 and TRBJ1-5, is EAGVAQSPRYKIIEKRQSVAFWCNPISGHATLYWYQQILGQGPKLLIQFQNNGVVDDSQLPKDRFSAERLKGVDSTLKIQPAKLEDSAVYLCASSLGGQINQPQHFGDGTRLSIL.

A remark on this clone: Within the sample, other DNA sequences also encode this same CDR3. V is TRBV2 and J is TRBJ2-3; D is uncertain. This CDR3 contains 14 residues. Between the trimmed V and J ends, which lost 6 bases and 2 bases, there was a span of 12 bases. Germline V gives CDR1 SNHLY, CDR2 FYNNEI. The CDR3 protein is CASSVTAATDTQYF. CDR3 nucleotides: TGTGCCAGCAGCGTTACCGCGGCCACAGATACGCAGTATTTT.